This T cell receptor (beta chain) was recorded in a study of cytotoxic CD8 clonotypes in ibrutinib-treated CLL. Sequencing sought depths of 1 in 200,000 to 1 in 1 million T cells. Profiling relied on immunoSEQ multiplex PCR, and the TCRdb table lists in-frame clones only, not all of them. The sample records about 200,000 clones, about two thirds being singletons. This CDR3 comprises 16 residues. Germline lookup yields CDR1 SGHDT and CDR2 YYEEEE. The V gene end was trimmed by 1 base and the J gene end by 4 bases; junction bases not matched to a gene: 5. General study points: Public clonotypes were uncommon and contracted or stayed stable on treatment. Whereas clonality rose at ibrutinib response, it declined toward baseline at progression.

Comments on this clone: Its antigen is unknown.

About 2 micrograms of genomic DNA from cryopreserved PBMCs went into TCR beta libraries. The TCR sequence derives from a human donor with chronic lymphocytic leukemia. Material: PBMCs, obtained after 24 months of ibrutinib treatment. The J gene is TRBJ1-3, the V gene TRBV5-6, with 10 bases lining up with TRBD1. The CDR3 sequence: CASSLYRQGAGNTIYF. The DNA for the CDR3 is TGTGCCAGCAGCTTGTATCGACAGGGGGCCGGAAACACCATATATTTT.